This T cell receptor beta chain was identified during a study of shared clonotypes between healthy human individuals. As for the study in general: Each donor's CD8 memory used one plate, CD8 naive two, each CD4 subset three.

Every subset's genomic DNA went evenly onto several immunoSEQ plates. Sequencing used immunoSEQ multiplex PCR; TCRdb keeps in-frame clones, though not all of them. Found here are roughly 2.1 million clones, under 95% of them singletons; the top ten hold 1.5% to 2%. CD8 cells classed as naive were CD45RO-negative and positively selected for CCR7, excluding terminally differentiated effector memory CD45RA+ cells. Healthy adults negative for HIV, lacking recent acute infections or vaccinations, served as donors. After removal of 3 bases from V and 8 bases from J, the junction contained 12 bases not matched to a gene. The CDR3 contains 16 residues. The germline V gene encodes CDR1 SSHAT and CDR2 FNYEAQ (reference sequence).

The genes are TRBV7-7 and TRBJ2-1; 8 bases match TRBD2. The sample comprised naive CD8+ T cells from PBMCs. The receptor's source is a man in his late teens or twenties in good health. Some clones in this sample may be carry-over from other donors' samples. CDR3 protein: CASSFLPGLASDEQFF. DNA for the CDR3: TGTGCCAGCAGCTTCCTACCTGGACTAGCTTCCGATGAGCAGTTCTTC.